The subject of this entry is one T cell receptor (beta chain). Chemo-refractory metastatic non-small-cell lung cancer patients received focal radiation with ipilimumab CTLA-4 blockade. V shed 6 bases, J shed 0 bases, and the junction held 4 bases outside the gene matches. The CDR3 is 15 amino acids. CDR1 SGHTA and CDR2 FQGTGA come from the germline V gene. This sample stems from a study of radiotherapy plus CTLA-4 blockade in lung cancer. Study context: An objective response was seen in around a sixth of patients, and disease control in less than 40%.

Produced via immunoSEQ multiplex PCR; TCRdb's table is partial and in-frame only. The sample records more than 90,000 clones, roughly 80% being singletons. This TCR was sampled from a human donor with non-small cell lung cancer that progressed on radiotherapy plus ipilimumab. The source material was peripheral blood, sampled from a patient treated with radiotherapy plus ipilimumab. V gene TRBV7-3 combines with J gene TRBJ2-3, with TRBD1 matching over 9 bases. This chain's CDR3 is CASSPDRGSTDTQYF. The DNA for the CDR3 is TGTGCCAGCAGTCCCGACAGGGGGAGCACAGATACGCAGTATTTT.